This T cell receptor (beta chain) was captured by sequencing in a study of T cell responses to AZD1222 COVID-19 vaccine. On the study more broadly: The analysis combined second doses at about 4 or about 12 weeks.

Sequencing used immunoSEQ multiplex PCR; TCRdb keeps in-frame clones, though not all of them. The sample gives 130,000 to 150,000 clones, 91% of which show up once; 4% to 6% is in the top ten. The germline V gene encodes CDR1 SGHRS and CDR2 YFSETQ. The CDR3 has 15 amino acids. V shed 5 bases and J shed 0 bases, with 14 bases lying between them. The TCR sequence derives from an adult in good health. The material was peripheral blood, obtained on day 0 of AZD1222 vaccination. The chain has TRBV5-1 and TRBJ1-1, with D uncertain. CDR3 region: CASRTQTDLNTEAFF. CDR3 coding DNA: TGCGCCAGCAGAACCCAGACCGACTTGAACACTGAAGCTTTCTTT.